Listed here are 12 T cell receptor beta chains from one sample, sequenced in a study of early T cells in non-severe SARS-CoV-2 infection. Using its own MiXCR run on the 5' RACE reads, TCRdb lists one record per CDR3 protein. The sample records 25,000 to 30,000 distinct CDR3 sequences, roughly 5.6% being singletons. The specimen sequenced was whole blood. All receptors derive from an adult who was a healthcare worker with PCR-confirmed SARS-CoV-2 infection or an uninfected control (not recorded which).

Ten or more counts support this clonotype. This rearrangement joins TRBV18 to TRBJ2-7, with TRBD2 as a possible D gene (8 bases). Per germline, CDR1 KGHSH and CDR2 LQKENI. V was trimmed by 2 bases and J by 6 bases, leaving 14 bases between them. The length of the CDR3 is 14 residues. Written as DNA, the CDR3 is TGTGCCAGCTCACCATCGGGAGGGGGCGGCGAGCAGTACTTC. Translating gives CASSPSGGGGEQYF.

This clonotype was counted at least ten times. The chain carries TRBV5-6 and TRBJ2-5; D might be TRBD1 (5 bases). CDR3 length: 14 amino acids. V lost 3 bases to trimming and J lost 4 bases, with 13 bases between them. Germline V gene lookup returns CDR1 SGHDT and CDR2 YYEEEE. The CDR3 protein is CASSSQGTTETQYF. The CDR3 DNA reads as TGTGCCAGCAGCTCTCAGGGTACAACAGAGACCCAGTACTTC.

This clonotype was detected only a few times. CDR3 DNA: TGCGCCAGCAGCCAAGACGATGACCTTCCAGCGGGAGGGCCGGAGGAGACCCAGTACTTC. Protein: CASSQDDDLPAGGPEETQYF. The chain links TRBV4-1 to TRBJ2-5, with 10 positions matching TRBD2. The CDR3 has 20 amino acids. Germline-derived CDR1 and CDR2 are MGHRA and YSYEKL. V lost 0 bases to trimming and J lost 5 bases; unmatched junction nucleotides: 18.

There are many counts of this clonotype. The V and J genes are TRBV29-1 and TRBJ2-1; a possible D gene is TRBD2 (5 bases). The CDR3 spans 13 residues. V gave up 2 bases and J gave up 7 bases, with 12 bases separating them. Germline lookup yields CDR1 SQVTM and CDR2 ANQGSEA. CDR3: CSVELASVNEQFF. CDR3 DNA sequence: TGCAGCGTTGAACTAGCCTCCGTTAATGAGCAGTTCTTC.

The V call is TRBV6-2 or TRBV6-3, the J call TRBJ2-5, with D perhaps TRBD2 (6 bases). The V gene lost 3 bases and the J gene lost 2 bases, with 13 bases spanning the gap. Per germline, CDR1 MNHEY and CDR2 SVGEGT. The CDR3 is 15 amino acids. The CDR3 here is CASSYAGTHQETQYF. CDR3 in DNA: TGTGCCAGCAGTTATGCCGGGACTCATCAAGAGACCCAGTACTTC.

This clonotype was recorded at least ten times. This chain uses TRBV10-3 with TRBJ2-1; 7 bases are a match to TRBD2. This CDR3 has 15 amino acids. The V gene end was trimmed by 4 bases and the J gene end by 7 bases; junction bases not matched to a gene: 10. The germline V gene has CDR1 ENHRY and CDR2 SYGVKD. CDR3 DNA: TGTGCCATCAGTGGAGGGCGGGAGCAGAAGAATGAGCAGTTCTTC. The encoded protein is CAISGGREQKNEQFF.

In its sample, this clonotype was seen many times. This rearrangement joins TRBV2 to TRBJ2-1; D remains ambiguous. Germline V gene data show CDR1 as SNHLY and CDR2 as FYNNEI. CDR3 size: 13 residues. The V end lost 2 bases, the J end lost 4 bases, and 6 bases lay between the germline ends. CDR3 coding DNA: TGTGCCAGCAGTGAAAATCCGTACAATGAGCAGTTCTTC. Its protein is CASSENPYNEQFF.

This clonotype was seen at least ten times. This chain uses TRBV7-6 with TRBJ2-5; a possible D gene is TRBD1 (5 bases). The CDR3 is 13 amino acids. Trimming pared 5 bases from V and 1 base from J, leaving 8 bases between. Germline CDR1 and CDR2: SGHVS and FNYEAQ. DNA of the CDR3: TGTGCCAGCAGCCCGACAGTCCAAGAGACCCAGTACTTC. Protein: CASSPTVQETQYF.

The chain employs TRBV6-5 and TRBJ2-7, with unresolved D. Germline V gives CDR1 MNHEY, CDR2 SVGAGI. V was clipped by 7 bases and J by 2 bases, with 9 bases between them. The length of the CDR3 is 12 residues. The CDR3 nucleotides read TGTGCCAGCAAGAGATTTCCCTACGAGCAGTACTTC. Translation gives CASKRFPYEQYF.

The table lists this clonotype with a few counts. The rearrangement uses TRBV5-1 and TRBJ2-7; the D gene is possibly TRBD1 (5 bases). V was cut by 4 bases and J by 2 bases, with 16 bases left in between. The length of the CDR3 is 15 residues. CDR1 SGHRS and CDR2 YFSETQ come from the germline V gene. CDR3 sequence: CASSVGNRRTYEQYF. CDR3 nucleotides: TGCGCCAGCAGCGTGGGAAACAGGAGAACCTACGAGCAGTACTTC.

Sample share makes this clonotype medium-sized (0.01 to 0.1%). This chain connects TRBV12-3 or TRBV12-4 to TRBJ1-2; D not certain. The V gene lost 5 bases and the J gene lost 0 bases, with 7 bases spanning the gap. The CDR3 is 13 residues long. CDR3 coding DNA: TGTGCCAGCAGTCCGAATGCTAACTATGGCTACACCTTC. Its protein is CASSPNANYGYTF.

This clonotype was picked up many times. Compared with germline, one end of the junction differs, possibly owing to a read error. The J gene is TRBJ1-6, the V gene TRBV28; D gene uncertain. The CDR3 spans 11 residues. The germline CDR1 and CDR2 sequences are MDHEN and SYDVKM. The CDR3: CATRGNSALHF. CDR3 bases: TGTGCCACCCGAGGAAATTCAGCCCTCCACTTT.